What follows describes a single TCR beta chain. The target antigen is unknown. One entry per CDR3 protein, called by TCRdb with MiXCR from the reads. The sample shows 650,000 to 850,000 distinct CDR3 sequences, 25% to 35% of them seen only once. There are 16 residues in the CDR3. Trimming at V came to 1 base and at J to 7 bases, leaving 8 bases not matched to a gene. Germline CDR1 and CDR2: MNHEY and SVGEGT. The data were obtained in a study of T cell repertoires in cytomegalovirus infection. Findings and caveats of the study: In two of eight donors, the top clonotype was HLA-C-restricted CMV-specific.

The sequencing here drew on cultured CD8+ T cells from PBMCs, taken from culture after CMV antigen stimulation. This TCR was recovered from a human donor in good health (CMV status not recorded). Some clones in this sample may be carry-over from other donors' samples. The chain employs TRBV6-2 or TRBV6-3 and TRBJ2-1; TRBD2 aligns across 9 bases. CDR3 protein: CASSYYGQAGGNEQFF. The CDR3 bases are TGTGCCAGCAGTTACTACGGTCAAGCGGGGGGTAATGAGCAGTTCTTC.